Presented here are 14 T cell receptor beta chains from one specimen sequenced in a study of shared clonotypes between healthy human individuals. Profiled with immunoSEQ multiplex PCR; TCRdb holds only in-frame clones, not every one. The profile shows more than 400,000 clones, roughly 95% of them singletons. The sample consisted of naive CD4+ T cells sorted from blood. As to subset: CD45RA+ positively selected. These TCRs come from a woman aged 25 to 39 in good health.

V is TRBV30 and J is TRBJ1-2, with D unclear. CDR1 is GTSNPN, CDR2 SVGIG, per germline (reference sequence). The ends were cut back, 5 bases at V and 8 bases at J, with 15 bases in the middle. The CDR3 is 12 amino acids. The CDR3 DNA follows: TGTGCCTGGGGGCGGGCTACCCGGGGCTACACCTTC. Translated, it gives CAWGRATRGYTF.

The chain joins TRBV19 to TRBJ2-5, with 8 bases identical to TRBD1. The CDR3 is made up of 16 amino acids. Germline assignment: CDR1 LNHDA and CDR2 SQIVND (reference sequence). V dropped 3 bases and J dropped 2; count of bases not matched to a gene: 8. The CDR3 DNA sequence: TGTGCCAGTAGTATCTGGGGACAGGAGTCACAAGAGACCCAGTACTTC. It translates to CASSIWGQESQETQYF.

As to this clone: The DNA is omitted, as the CDR3 cannot be located on it reliably, and the CDR3 follows TCRdb's listing. V and J are TRBV21-1 and TRBJ2-7; TRBD1 is the table's D call and was not checked against the DNA. TRBV21-1 is flagged as a pseudogene. Both ends counted, the CDR3 spans 16 residues. CDR3 protein: CASSFAPGTAGSEQYF.

CDR3 in amino acids: CASSTTALEEKLFF. The CDR3 DNA is TGTGCCAGCAGTACGACAGCTCTAGAGGAAAAACTGTTTTTT. V is TRBV28 and J is TRBJ1-4, with TRBD1 as a possible D gene (5 bases). The ends were cut back, 5 bases at V and 8 bases at J, with 15 bases in the middle. The CDR3 contains 14 residues. Germline V gene data show CDR1 as MDHEN and CDR2 as SYDVKM.

The chain recombines TRBV5-1 with TRBJ2-1; no clear D gene. Trimming shortened V by 1 base and J by 7 bases, and 15 bases separated the two germline ends. The length of the CDR3 is 15 residues. Germline V gene sequence: CDR1 SGHRS, CDR2 YFSETQ. The CDR3 region is CASSLSSSNRNEQFF. In DNA form, the CDR3 reads TGCGCCAGCAGCTTGAGCTCGTCCAATAGAAATGAGCAGTTCTTC. The full variable domain, its missing parts supplied by reference TRBV5-1 and TRBJ2-1, is KAGVTQTPRYLIKTRGQQVTLSCSPISGHRSVSWYQQTPGQGLQFLFEYFSETQRNKGNFPGRFSGRQFSNSRSEMNVSTLELGDSALYLCASSLSSSNRNEQFFGPGTRLTVL.

The rearrangement links TRBV7-9 to TRBJ1-2, with no clear D. The CDR3 is 12 residues long. V lost 5 bases and J lost 5, with 9 bases in between. Germline CDR1 and CDR2: SEHNR and FQNEAQ (reference sequence). As DNA, the CDR3 is TGTGCCAGCAGCACCCGATATTATGGCTACACCTTC. Translated, it gives CASSTRYYGYTF.

The chain links TRBV7-8 to TRBJ2-7; 9 positions match TRBD2. CDR3 length: 14 amino acids. Germline V gene data show CDR1 as SGHVS and CDR2 as FQNEAQ. The ends lost 5 bases at V and 2 bases at J; junction bases unmatched: 4. CDR3 amino acids: CASSHSGSPYEQYF. The CDR3 bases are TGTGCCAGCAGCCATAGCGGGAGCCCCTACGAGCAGTACTTC.

The chain links TRBV28 to TRBJ1-6; TRBD1 might be the D (5 bases). Looked up from germline, CDR1 is MDHEN and CDR2 is SYDVKM. Trimming took 6 bases from V and 6 from J, leaving 12 bases between them. The CDR3 is 14 residues long. The CDR3 spells CASRLRGPNSPLHF. In DNA form, the CDR3 reads TGTGCCAGCAGATTGAGGGGCCCTAATTCACCCCTCCACTTT.

J is TRBJ1-4 and V is TRBV15, with D maybe TRBD1 (5 bases). CDR3 length: 16 amino acids. Germline V gives CDR1 LNHNV, CDR2 YYDKDF (reference sequence). V lost 2 bases and J lost 6, with 16 bases in between. DNA for the CDR3: TGTGCCACCAGCAGATCCCGGGGGAGGGACGATGAAAAACTGTTTTTT. Protein: CATSRSRGRDDEKLFF.

The rearrangement links TRBV29-1 to TRBJ2-5; D may be TRBD2 (5 bases). The J call is in doubt because the DNA end fits TRBJ2-7 better. The CDR3 has 15 residues. The germline CDR1 and CDR2 sequences are SQVTM and ANQGSEA. CDR3 residues: CSVAPPGWGEGEQYF. The CDR3 coding sequence is TGCAGCGTCGCCCCCCCGGGATGGGGTGAGGGCGAGCAGTACTTC.

The J gene is TRBJ2-5, the V gene TRBV13; tentatively, D is TRBD1 or TRBD2 (5 bases each). Trimming pared 1 base from V and 1 base from J, leaving 13 bases between. CDR1 and CDR2 (germline): PRHDT, FYEKMQ (reference sequence). The length of the CDR3 is 16 residues. The CDR3 protein is CASSLVGTRSQETQYF. The DNA of the CDR3 is TGTGCCAGCAGCTTAGTGGGGACGAGGAGCCAAGAGACCCAGTACTTC. The variable domain in full, with the rest retrieved from reference TRBV13 and TRBJ2-5, is AAGVIQSPRHLIKEKRETATLKCYPIPRHDTVYWYQQGPGQDPQFLISFYEKMQSDKGSIPDRFSAQQFSDYHSELNMSSLELGDSALYFCASSLVGTRSQETQYFGPGTRLLVL.

This clone was recorded only once. This chain connects TRBV11-2 to TRBJ1-1, with D possibly matching TRBD1 (5 bases). The ends were cut back, 6 bases at V and 2 bases at J, with 19 bases in the middle. The CDR3 extends over 16 amino acids. CDR1 and CDR2 from the germline V gene are SGHAT and FQNNGV. DNA for the CDR3: TGTGCCAGCAGTTTCTCCCCGGGACCGCCTAACACTGAAGCTTTCTTT. Translation: CASSFSPGPPNTEAFF.

V and J are TRBV11-2 and TRBJ1-4; D ambiguous. The CDR3 has 15 amino acids. Germline lookup yields CDR1 SGHAT and CDR2 FQNNGV. The V gene lost 8 bases and the J gene lost 4 bases, with 17 bases spanning the gap. The CDR3 is CASSHPGPDNEKLFF. The CDR3 bases are TGTGCCAGCTCCCATCCCGGACCAGATAATGAAAAACTGTTTTTT. The whole variable domain, filled in from reference TRBV11-2 and TRBJ1-4, reads EAGVAQSPRYKIIEKRQSVAFWCNPISGHATLYWYQQILGQGPKLLIQFQNNGVVDDSQLPKDRFSAERLKGVDSTLKIQPAKLEDSAVYLCASSHPGPDNEKLFFGSGTQLSVL.

J is TRBJ2-7 and V is TRBV7-2, with 13 positions matching TRBD2. The junction had 2 bases not matched to a gene; V was cut back by 3 bases and J by 3 bases. The CDR3 has 15 amino acids. Germline V gene sequence: CDR1 SGHTA, CDR2 FQGNSA. CDR3 sequence: CASSFGLAGVYEQYF. The CDR3 DNA reads as TGTGCCAGCAGCTTCGGACTAGCGGGAGTCTACGAGCAGTACTTC.